Following are 4 T cell receptor beta chains from one sample sequenced in a study of T cells in Graves' hyperthyroidism and ophthalmopathy. Amplification targeted TCR beta CDR3 regions from RNA transcripts. The HTBI primer set drove a first-round RT-PCR of the TCR CDR3. Using its own MiXCR run on the multiplex PCR reads, TCRdb lists one record per CDR3 protein. This table has roughly 580,000 distinct CDR3 sequences, approximately 15% appearing once. The sequenced material came from blood. The receptors come from a woman aged 25 to 39 with Graves' hyperthyroidism that later progressed to Graves' ophthalmopathy.

Comments on this clonotype: This may stem from a read error, because a much larger clone lies one nucleotide away. The rearrangement joins TRBV4-2 to TRBJ2-2, with no clear D. Germline CDR1 LGHNA, CDR2 YNFKEQ. The CDR3 is 13 amino acids. Trimming stripped 1 base from V and 6 bases from J, with 6 bases between. The CDR3 region is CASSQGSSGELFF. The CDR3 nucleotides read TGTGCCAGCAGCCAAGGCTCCTCCGGGGAGCTGTTTTTT.

V and J are TRBV12-3 or TRBV12-4 and TRBJ2-5; 9 nucleotides align to TRBD1. This CDR3 contains 15 residues. With V trimmed by 4 bases and J by 7 bases, 10 bases remained unmatched. The CDR3 DNA follows: TGTGCCAGCAGTTACGGGACAGGGTCCCCCGGGACCCAGTACTTC. Translating it yields CASSYGTGSPGTQYF.

There are many counts of this clonotype. The chain has TRBV10-3 and TRBJ2-5; tentative D call: TRBD1 (5 bases). Trimming removed 3 bases at V and 1 base at J, with 6 bases between. Per the germline V gene, CDR1 is ENHRY and CDR2 is SYGVKD. The length of the CDR3 is 13 residues. The CDR3 bases are TGTGCCATCAGTGATACAGGCCAAGAGACCCAGTACTTC. Translating it yields CAISDTGQETQYF.

The V gene is TRBV15, the J gene TRBJ2-6; TRBD1 might be the D (5 bases). V was clipped by 5 bases and J by 4 bases, with 18 bases between them. Germline-derived CDR1 and CDR2 are LNHNV and YYDKDF (reference sequence). The CDR3 loop spans 17 amino acids. This CDR3 reads CATSLQGTGAGANVLTF. The DNA for the CDR3 is TGTGCCACCAGCCTTCAGGGAACTGGGGCGGGGGCCAACGTCCTGACTTTC.